The 2 T cell receptor beta chains listed next were all sequenced from one sample in a study of blood T cell repertoires in COVID-19. Clones were sequenced by immunoSEQ multiplex PCR, and TCRdb holds only the in-frame ones, with some missing. Altogether around 97,000 clones are present, 70% to 90% being singletons, with the ten largest covering around 3.2%. Sequencing was done on a sample of peripheral blood. The receptors originated from a human donor in a cohort sampled during active COVID-19.

The gene calls are TRBV9 and TRBJ2-7, with TRBD1 matching over 7 bases. CDR1 SGDLS and CDR2 YYNGEE come from the germline V gene. V lost 3 bases to trimming and J lost 2 bases; unmatched junction nucleotides: 5. The CDR3 runs 14 residues. For the CDR3, the DNA is TGTGCCAGCAGCGCCCAGGGGGAAGCCTACGAGCAGTACTTC. It translates to CASSAQGEAYEQYF.

The chain has TRBV5-4 and TRBJ1-1; D is perhaps TRBD1 (5 bases). Trimming cost V 0 bases and J 1 base, with 7 bases left between them. CDR1 and CDR2 (germline): SGHNT, YYREEE (reference sequence). The CDR3 contains 14 residues. CDR3 DNA sequence: TGTGCCAGCAGCTTGGTAGGGGCGAACACTGAAGCTTTCTTT. Residues: CASSLVGANTEAFF.